This T cell receptor (beta chain) stems from a study of shared clonotypes between healthy human individuals. Findings of the study overall: Naive subsets generally had larger estimated richness than memory subsets.

This clone occurred once. The target antigen is unknown. Healthy and HIV-negative, the adult donors had no recent acute infections or vaccinations. Every donor was a Caucasian adult from Nashville, Tennessee. Germline loops: CDR1 MDHEN, CDR2 SYDVKM. Trimming cost V 3 bases and J 5 bases; bases outside gene matches: 7. The CDR3 covers 15 residues. Repertoires were generated with immunoSEQ multiplex PCR, while TCRdb's copy carries only in-frame clones and drops some. The sample has about 2 million clones, 90% to 95% seen once. The sequenced sample consisted of naive CD4+ T cells sorted from blood. Stated subset: CD45RA+ positively selected. This receptor was identified in a man younger than 30 in good health. The chain employs TRBV28 and TRBJ2-5; 9 positions agree with TRBD1. DNA for the CDR3: TGTGCCAGCAGTTTGTTGGACAGGGGTCGGGAGACCCAGTACTTC. As protein: CASSLLDRGRETQYF.